One TCR beta chain is described in this entry. The primer mix had 60 Vbeta and 13 Jbeta primers. Assay: immunoSEQ multiplex PCR; the TCRdb copy retains only in-frame clones and omits some. The data contain some 160,000 clones, approximately 80% of them singletons. The sample belongs to a study of cytomegalovirus exposure and HLA in healthy donors. The sequencing input was PBMCs. The receptor was derived from a male donor in good health and CMV-seronegative.

The CDR3 sequence is CASSQEGGGAPYNEQFF. For the CDR3, the DNA is TGTGCCAGCAGCCAGGAGGGCGGGGGGGCCCCCTACAATGAGCAGTTCTTC. V and J are TRBV4-2 and TRBJ2-1; 9 bases align to TRBD2. Germline V gives CDR1 LGHNA, CDR2 YNFKEQ. The CDR3 is made up of 17 amino acids. Germline trimming cut 3 bases from V and 2 bases from J; bases unmatched to any gene: 8.